These 29 T cell receptor beta chains were all obtained from the same sample, sequenced in a study of Ad26.COV2.S vaccination and SARS-CoV-2 variants. Treatment in this sample: about 20 received Ad26.COV2.S at low or high dose, single or two shots; five or six received placebo; per-sample allocation not given. Day 63 after the first vaccine or placebo injection was the time point for sampling. Libraries were prepared by immunoSEQ multiplex PCR; TCRdb keeps only in-frame clonotypes and omits some of them. The table lists about 350,000 clones, roughly 84% of them singletons, with roughly 3.3% in the top ten. Specimen: peripheral blood, collected in a trial of Ad26.COV2.S vaccine versus placebo. The receptor set was obtained from a person between 18 and 65 years old who received the Ad26.COV2.S COVID-19 vaccine or a placebo.

The rearrangement joins TRBV5-1 to TRBJ2-1; 7 bases align to TRBD2. The CDR3 totals 15 residues. Germline values: CDR1 SGHRS, CDR2 YFSETQ. V lost 1 base and J lost 1; bases outside the gene matches: 2. CDR3 DNA: TGCGCCAGCAGCTTGACCGGGGGGTCCTACAATGAGCAGTTCTTC. It yields the protein CASSLTGGSYNEQFF. Full variable domain (rest looked up from reference TRBV5-1 and TRBJ2-1): KAGVTQTPRYLIKTRGQQVTLSCSPISGHRSVSWYQQTPGQGLQFLFEYFSETQRNKGNFPGRFSGRQFSNSRSEMNVSTLELGDSALYLCASSLTGGSYNEQFFGPGTRLTVL.

The CDR3: CASSLESTKRGGDGYTF. CDR3 bases: TGTGCCAGCAGCTTAGAGTCAACTAAACGGGGGGGCGATGGCTACACCTTC. V is TRBV7-9 and J is TRBJ1-2; a weak D match, TRBD1 (6 bases). Germline lookup yields CDR1 SEHNR and CDR2 FQNEAQ (reference sequence). The CDR3 contains 17 residues. The germline V and J ends were trimmed by 1 base and 6 bases, with 21 bases remaining between them.

With respect to this clone: At one end the junction does not follow the germline gene, possibly because of a read error. This chain links TRBV13 with TRBJ1-5; 9 nucleotides align to TRBD1. The CDR3 consists of 15 residues. Germline-derived CDR1 and CDR2 are PRHDT and FYEKMQ (reference sequence). CDR3 region: CASSLGQGKAQPQHF. In nucleotides, the CDR3 is TGTGCCAGCAGCCTAGGACAGGGGAAGGCTCAGCCCCAGCATTTT.

The rearrangement uses TRBV5-6 and TRBJ2-3; TRBD1 might be the D (6 bases). Trimming cost V 1 base and J 4 bases, with 10 bases left between them. The CDR3 extends over 14 amino acids. The germline V gene encodes CDR1 SGHDT and CDR2 YYEEEE. The CDR3 spells CASSLLAGADTQYF. In DNA, the CDR3 is TGTGCCAGCAGCTTGCTAGCAGGGGCAGATACGCAGTATTTT.

The V call is TRBV18, the J call TRBJ1-1; D unresolved. V lost 2 bases and J 3 bases, leaving 10 bases between the germline ends. CDR3 length: 14 residues. From germline, CDR1 is KGHSH and CDR2 LQKENI. The CDR3 sequence: CASSPLYVDTEAFF. The CDR3 DNA sequence: TGTGCCAGCTCACCATTATACGTAGACACTGAAGCTTTCTTT.

Worth noting for this clone: Other DNA sequences within the sample encode an identical CDR3. The chain has TRBV18 and TRBJ2-7; 8 bases align to TRBD1. This CDR3 spans 14 amino acids. V dropped 2 bases and J dropped 3; count of bases not matched to a gene: 3. The V gene's germline CDR1 is KGHSH and CDR2 LQKENI. This chain's CDR3 is CASSPAGTGYEQYF. The CDR3 region has the DNA TGTGCCAGCTCACCAGCCGGGACAGGCTACGAGCAGTACTTC.

V gene TRBV6-2 or TRBV6-3 combines with J gene TRBJ1-5; tentatively, D is TRBD1 (6 bases). There are 14 residues in the CDR3. In germline, CDR1 is MNHEY, CDR2 SVGEGT. V was trimmed by 6 bases and J by 1 base, leaving 10 bases between them. The CDR3: CASSTGKSNQPQHF. The DNA for the CDR3 is TGTGCCAGCAGCACAGGGAAAAGCAATCAGCCCCAGCATTTT.

The chain joins TRBV5-6 to TRBJ1-2; 7 bases line up with TRBD1. V was pared by 3 bases and J by 8 bases, with 4 bases of the junction left unmatched. CDR1 and CDR2 (germline): SGHDT, YYEEEE. This CDR3 is built from 12 residues. The chain's CDR3 is CASSSQGWGYTF. CDR3 DNA sequence: TGTGCCAGCAGCTCACAGGGGTGGGGCTACACCTTC.

The gene calls are TRBV27 and TRBJ2-1, with 14 bases fitting TRBD2. The V segment lost 5 bases and the J segment 12 bases; nucleotides outside the gene matches: 15. Per the germline V gene, CDR1 is MNHEY and CDR2 is SMNVEV (reference sequence). The CDR3 length is 17 residues. The CDR3 reads CASSTKPPGLAGDRQFF. The CDR3 DNA follows: TGTGCCAGCAGTACAAAGCCCCCGGGACTAGCGGGAGATAGGCAGTTCTTC.

There are a few counts of this clone. CDR3 sequence: CASSQVAGGHEQYF. The CDR3 coding sequence is TGCGCCAGCAGCCAAGTAGCAGGGGGGCACGAGCAGTACTTC. The chain has TRBV4-3 and TRBJ2-7; the D gene is possibly TRBD1 (7 bases). V dropped 1 base and J dropped 5 bases, with 12 bases sitting between them. Germline CDR1 LGHNA, CDR2 YSLEER. The CDR3 sequence is 14 residues long.

This chain connects TRBV3-1 (or the pseudogene TRBV3-2) to TRBJ2-3; TRBD2 might be the D (6 bases). V was trimmed by 4 bases and J by 8 bases, leaving 19 bases between them. The CDR3 sequence is 15 residues long. The germline V gene encodes CDR1 LGHDT and CDR2 YNNKEL (reference sequence). The CDR3 DNA follows: TGTGCCAGCAGCCCCTCGGGGACCTACGGGGGTACGCAGTATTTT. Protein: CASSPSGTYGGTQYF.

This clone has only one observation. This chain uses TRBV6-5 with TRBJ1-2; the D is unclear. CDR3 length: 15 residues. Germline CDR1 reads MNHEY; CDR2 reads SVGAGI. V gave up 5 bases and J gave up 5 bases, with 18 bases separating them. CDR3 sequence reads: CASSPRAGFFYGYTF. As DNA, the CDR3 is TGTGCCAGCAGTCCCCGGGCAGGTTTTTTTTATGGCTACACCTTC.

The V and J genes are TRBV5-1 and TRBJ1-1; D remains ambiguous. This CDR3 comprises 14 residues. Between the trimmed V and J ends, which lost 2 bases and 4 bases, there was a span of 12 bases. Per germline, CDR1 SGHRS and CDR2 YFSETQ. The CDR3 DNA follows: TGCGCCAGCAGCTTTGACGGGTTGGCCACTGAAGCTTTCTTT. Translation gives CASSFDGLATEAFF.

The DNA for the CDR3 is TGTGCCAGCAGCCCGACAGGGGACCACACCGGGGAGCTGTTTTTT. Translation: CASSPTGDHTGELFF. This rearrangement joins TRBV9 to TRBJ2-2, with 8 bases aligning to TRBD1. V gave up 4 bases and J gave up 3 bases; unmatched junction bases: 5. The CDR3 length is 15 residues. The V gene's germline CDR1 is SGDLS and CDR2 YYNGEE.

V usage is TRBV11-3 and J usage is TRBJ1-6; D possibly corresponds to TRBD1 (5 bases). Germline V gene sequence: CDR1 SGHNT, CDR2 YENEEA. The CDR3 is 14 residues long. The V and J ends lost 4 bases and 5 bases respectively, with 9 bases between them. CDR3 nucleotides: TGTGCCAGCAGCTGGGACGGTGATAATTCACCCCTCCACTTT. Translating it yields CASSWDGDNSPLHF.

This chain links TRBV9 with TRBJ2-7, with D hard to call. Trimming removed 4 bases from V and 7 bases from J, with 15 bases in between. CDR1 is SGDLS, CDR2 YYNGEE, per germline. This CDR3 spans 13 amino acids. DNA for the CDR3: TGTGCCAGCAGCCCAGCTGGGTTAGGTGAGCAGTACTTC. Protein sequence: CASSPAGLGEQYF.

The J gene is TRBJ2-1, the V gene TRBV18; the D is unclear. CDR1 and CDR2 from the germline V gene are KGHSH and LQKENI. CDR3 size: 15 residues. Trimming cost V 3 bases and J 5 bases, with 14 bases left between them. CDR3: CASSPSRGNNNEQFF. In DNA form, the CDR3 reads TGTGCCAGCTCACCGTCCCGTGGCAATAACAATGAGCAGTTCTTC.

The chain employs TRBV30 and TRBJ1-3; unclear D gene. The CDR3 sequence is 18 residues long. Germline V CDR1 and CDR2: GTSNPN, SVGIG (reference sequence). V lost 0 bases and J lost 0, with 18 bases in between. The CDR3, as DNA: TGTGCCTGGAGTGTACCCTTATGGGGAATTGGCTCTGGAAACACCATATATTTT. Translated, it gives CAWSVPLWGIGSGNTIYF.

The V call is TRBV9, the J call TRBJ2-2; D possibly corresponds to TRBD2 (7 bases). Trimming took 4 bases from V and 7 from J, leaving 23 bases between them. The V gene's germline CDR1 is SGDLS and CDR2 YYNGEE. This CDR3 is 17 amino acids long. CDR3 bases: TGTGCCAGCAGCCCCCCAAGGGGAGGGGGGCAAAACGGGGAGCTGTTTTTT. It codes for CASSPPRGGGQNGELFF.

The chain carries TRBV7-2 and TRBJ1-5; 10 bases are a match to TRBD1. The V segment lost 5 bases and the J segment 6 bases; nucleotides outside the gene matches: 7. The CDR3 totals 15 residues. The V gene's germline CDR1 is SGHTA and CDR2 FQGNSA. The CDR3 sequence: CASSADRGTGQPQHF. CDR3 sequence (DNA): TGTGCCAGCAGCGCGGACAGGGGGACGGGTCAGCCCCAGCATTTT.

This chain joins TRBV28 and TRBJ2-1; D perhaps matches TRBD2 (5 bases). This CDR3 contains 11 residues. V was clipped by 3 bases and J by 9 bases, with 6 bases between them. CDR1 MDHEN and CDR2 SYDVKM come from the germline V gene. The CDR3 loop reads CASSFRGEQFF. CDR3 nucleotide sequence: TGTGCCAGCAGTTTTCGGGGTGAGCAGTTCTTC.

The CDR3 bases are TGTGCCTGGAACCCGGACATATCTGAAGCTTTCTTT. It codes for CAWNPDISEAFF. This chain links TRBV30 with TRBJ1-1; a possible D gene is TRBD1 (5 bases). The V gene lost 4 bases and the J gene lost 6 bases, with 12 bases spanning the gap. Germline assignment: CDR1 GTSNPN and CDR2 SVGIG (reference sequence). The CDR3 covers 12 residues. The full variable domain, with the rest looked up from reference TRBV30 and TRBJ1-1, is SQTIHQWPATLVQPVGSPLSLECTVEGTSNPNLYWYRQAAGRGLQLLFYSVGIGQISSEVPQNLSASRPQDRQFILSSKKLLLSDSGFYLCAWNPDISEAFFGQGTRLTVV.

The V gene is TRBV7-4, the J gene TRBJ2-7, with 11 bases fitting TRBD2. The CDR3 runs to 17 residues. V trimming: 4 bases; J trimming: 6 bases; junction bases outside the gene matches: 14. The germline V gene has CDR1 SGHVT and CDR2 SQSDAQ. The CDR3 protein is CASSCTFLGSGRGEQYF. The CDR3, as DNA: TGTGCCAGCAGCTGCACCTTTTTGGGTAGCGGGAGGGGCGAGCAGTACTTC.

The V and J genes are TRBV19 and TRBJ1-5; D gene uncertain. V was trimmed by 9 bases and J by 3 bases, leaving 12 bases between them. From germline, CDR1 is LNHDA and CDR2 SQIVND (reference sequence). CDR3 length: 13 residues. The CDR3 reads CASCDRNNQPQHF. The DNA for the CDR3 is TGTGCCAGCTGTGATAGGAACAATCAGCCCCAGCATTTT.

The rearrangement uses TRBV30 and TRBJ1-5; D unresolved. Between the trimmed V and J ends, which lost 1 base and 4 bases, there was a span of 8 bases. The CDR3 has 13 residues. CDR1 GTSNPN and CDR2 SVGIG come from the germline V gene (reference sequence). CDR3 sequence (DNA): TGTGCCTGGAGTGGCAAGATAAATCAGCCCCAGCATTTT. Translated: CAWSGKINQPQHF.

The J gene is TRBJ2-6, the V gene TRBV5-1; 8 positions agree with TRBD1. This CDR3 region has 17 residues. V shed 0 bases and J 1 base; nucleotides not matched to a gene: 3. Germline loops: CDR1 SGHRS, CDR2 YFSETQ. CDR3 nucleotides: TGCGCCAGCAGCTTGGCCGACAGGGGATCTGGGGCCAACGTCCTGACTTTC. Translation gives CASSLADRGSGANVLTF.

The rearrangement joins TRBV27 to TRBJ2-7, with D possibly matching TRBD2 (5 bases). CDR1 and CDR2 from the germline V gene are MNHEY and SMNVEV (reference sequence). V was clipped by 5 bases and J by 2 bases, with 13 bases between them. This CDR3 comprises 14 residues. In nucleotides, the CDR3 is TGTGCCAGCAGTCCGGCGACGGGGACCTACGAGCAGTACTTC. Residues: CASSPATGTYEQYF.

The CDR3 region has the DNA TGTGCCAGCAGTCCGACAGAGCACCAAGAGACCCAGTACTTC. Translation: CASSPTEHQETQYF. The chain combines TRBV27 with TRBJ2-5; TRBD1 is a possible D gene (5 bases). CDR1 MNHEY and CDR2 SMNVEV come from the germline V gene (reference sequence). Deletions cut 5 bases from V and 0 bases from J, with 10 bases between. This CDR3 spans 14 amino acids.

The V and J genes are TRBV7-2 and TRBJ1-6, with D perhaps matching TRBD1 (6 bases). This CDR3 spans 16 amino acids. The V end lost 2 bases, the J end lost 6 bases, and 14 bases lay between the germline ends. CDR1 SGHTA and CDR2 FQGNSA come from the germline V gene. The CDR3 nucleotides read TGTGCCAGCAGCTTACAGGGGAGATCGGGTAATTCACCCCTCCACTTT. Residues: CASSLQGRSGNSPLHF. The full variable domain, rest sourced from reference TRBV7-2 and TRBJ1-6, is GAGVSQSPSNKVTEKGKDVELRCDPISGHTALYWYRQSLGQGLEFLIYFQGNSAPDKSGLPSDRFSAERTGGSVSTLTIQRTQQEDSAVYLCASSLQGRSGNSPLHFGNGTRLTVT.